Listed here are 27 T cell receptor beta chains from one sample, sequenced in a study of brain T cells in children with intractable seizures. The time point is: blood from clinic visit 5 months post-surgery; TSC patient then seizure free. TCRdb's copy holds only in-frame clones and misses some; the assay was immunoSEQ multiplex PCR. The data hold about 350,000 clones, with more than 85% observed a single time. This specimen was peripheral blood, taken less than 6 months after surgery. These receptors were taken from a boy under two years old with tuberous sclerosis and intractable seizures.

The chain combines TRBV18 with TRBJ2-1, with 8 bases fitting TRBD2. V lost 2 bases to trimming and J lost 0 bases; unmatched junction nucleotides: 9. CDR3 length: 18 residues. Germline CDR1 and CDR2: KGHSH and LQKENI. The CDR3 loop is CASSPAFRREVSYNEQFF. CDR3 in DNA: TGTGCCAGCTCACCAGCCTTCCGGCGGGAGGTCTCCTACAATGAGCAGTTCTTC.

The chain carries TRBV3-1 (or the pseudogene TRBV3-2) and TRBJ2-5; 9 bases are a match to TRBD2. Germline V gives CDR1 LGHDT, CDR2 YNNKEL (reference sequence). The CDR3 is 14 residues long. The J segment lost 5 bases and the V segment lost 3 bases, leaving 4 bases of the junction unmatched. The CDR3 nucleotides are TGTGCCAGCAGCCAGCGGGGGGGCAGGGAGACCCAGTACTTC. It codes for CASSQRGGRETQYF.

The chain is built from TRBV3-1 (or the pseudogene TRBV3-2) and TRBJ2-1; either TRBD1 or TRBD2 may supply D (5 bases each). The CDR3 spans 17 residues. V lost 1 base to trimming and J lost 11 bases, with 24 bases between them. Germline CDR1 LGHDT, CDR2 YNNKEL (reference sequence). CDR3: CASSQVGTGQLTMKQFF. The CDR3 nucleotides are TGTGCCAGCAGCCAAGTCGGGACGGGGCAACTTACAATGAAGCAGTTCTTC.

V and J are TRBV7-8 and TRBJ2-1; no clear D. Per germline, CDR1 SGHVS and CDR2 FQNEAQ. The V end was cut by 0 bases, the J end by 8 bases, with 11 bases between. The CDR3 runs 14 residues. The CDR3 region has the DNA TGTGCCAGCAGCTTAGCGATGGTTAGGGATGAGCAGTTCTTC. It codes for CASSLAMVRDEQFF.

The gene calls are TRBV5-1 and TRBJ2-7, with 9 positions matching TRBD1. The CDR3 contains 13 residues. The ends lost 6 bases at V and 6 bases at J; junction bases unmatched: 7. CDR1 and CDR2 (germline): SGHRS, YFSETQ. The DNA of the CDR3 is TGCGCCAGCAACCGGGACAGGGTGTCCGAGCAGTACTTC. Protein product: CASNRDRVSEQYF.

The chain joins TRBV2 to TRBJ2-7, with D unresolved. Per germline, CDR1 SNHLY and CDR2 FYNNEI. The CDR3 is made up of 13 amino acids. V shed 4 bases and J shed 3 bases, with 10 bases lying between them. The CDR3 is CASSGTAVYEQYF. The CDR3 DNA sequence: TGTGCCAGCAGTGGTACGGCAGTCTACGAGCAGTACTTC.

The chain carries TRBV5-1 and TRBJ2-2, with D unclear. Trimming shortened V by 1 base and J by 5 bases, and 6 bases separated the two germline ends. Per germline, CDR1 SGHRS and CDR2 YFSETQ. This CDR3 contains 13 residues. CDR3 residues: CASSLRYTGELFF. In DNA form, the CDR3 reads TGCGCCAGCAGCTTGAGGTATACCGGGGAGCTGTTTTTT.

The chain employs TRBV3-1 (or the pseudogene TRBV3-2) and TRBJ2-3; D unresolved. With 0 bases removed from V and 7 bases from J, the gap between germline ends came to 11 bases. Looked up from germline, CDR1 is LGHDT and CDR2 is YNNKEL (reference sequence). The CDR3 covers 14 residues. CDR3 in DNA: TGTGCCAGCAGCCAAGAGTTGGGTAGGCATACGCAGTATTTT. The encoded protein is CASSQELGRHTQYF.

This chain connects TRBV13 to TRBJ2-5; maybe TRBD2 (6 bases). The CDR3 runs to 15 residues. From germline, CDR1 is PRHDT and CDR2 FYEKMQ (reference sequence). V lost 5 bases and J lost 1, with 14 bases in between. CDR3 sequence reads: CASSLEGRTQETQYF. The CDR3 bases are TGTGCCAGCAGCCTGGAGGGACGGACCCAAGAGACCCAGTACTTC. The full variable domain, rest sourced from reference TRBV13 and TRBJ2-5, is AAGVIQSPRHLIKEKRETATLKCYPIPRHDTVYWYQQGPGQDPQFLISFYEKMQSDKGSIPDRFSAQQFSDYHSELNMSSLELGDSALYFCASSLEGRTQETQYFGPGTRLLVL.

The chain has TRBV11-2 and TRBJ1-2, with 7 bases matching TRBD1. The CDR3 sequence is 18 residues long. Germline V lookup: CDR1 SGHAT, CDR2 FQNNGV. V was pared by 4 bases and J by 4 bases, with 18 bases of the junction left unmatched. CDR3 loop: CASSSIKLTGQFLYGYTF. CDR3 in DNA: TGTGCCAGCAGCTCGATAAAACTAACGGGACAGTTCCTCTATGGCTACACCTTC.

This chain joins TRBV6-5 and TRBJ1-4; 8 nucleotides align to TRBD1. V trimming: 5 bases; J trimming: 0 bases; junction bases outside the gene matches: 2. This CDR3 is built from 15 residues. Germline CDR1 reads MNHEY; CDR2 reads SVGAGI. DNA for the CDR3: TGTGCCAGCAGTCAGGGGGCCGCAACTAATGAAAAACTGTTTTTT. Its translation is CASSQGAATNEKLFF.

This clone was seen a single time. This sequence joins TRBV2 and TRBJ2-7, with TRBD2 matching over 12 bases. The CDR3 is made up of 13 amino acids. Trimming removed 7 bases from V and 4 bases from J; junction bases left unmatched: 2. From germline, CDR1 is SNHLY and CDR2 FYNNEI. The CDR3 region has the DNA TGTGCCAGCACCGGACTAGCGGGATACGAGCAGTACTTC. It translates to CASTGLAGYEQYF.

V gene TRBV9 combines with J gene TRBJ1-2, with 7 bases identical to TRBD1. J was trimmed by 7 bases and V by 4 bases; bases with no gene match: 16. CDR3 length equals 16 residues. Germline CDR1 SGDLS, CDR2 YYNGEE. The CDR3 spells CASSSPLIGQDSGYTF. In DNA form, the CDR3 reads TGTGCCAGCAGCTCCCCCCTCATCGGACAGGACTCTGGCTACACCTTC.

V and J are TRBV10-3 and TRBJ1-1, with D unclear. The CDR3 runs to 13 residues. Germline V lookup: CDR1 ENHRY, CDR2 SYGVKD. V was clipped by 1 base and J by 6 bases, with 9 bases between them. CDR3 amino acids: CAISEYNAPEAFF. Written as DNA, the CDR3 is TGTGCCATCAGTGAGTATAACGCCCCTGAAGCTTTCTTT.

This sequence joins TRBV7-9 and TRBJ2-5; 9 positions agree with TRBD1. The junction had 9 bases not matched to a gene; V was cut back by 1 base and J by 6 bases. The germline gives CDR1 SEHNR, CDR2 FQNEAQ (reference sequence). The CDR3 consists of 16 residues. CDR3 bases: TGTGCCAGCAGCTTAGGGGGAGGACAGGGGTGGAAGACCCAGTACTTC. Translated: CASSLGGGQGWKTQYF.

The rearrangement links TRBV11-2 to TRBJ2-1; 7 nucleotides agree with TRBD2. The CDR3 sequence is 19 residues long. Trimming took 5 bases from V and 8 from J; bases not matched to a gene: 24. Germline CDR1 and CDR2: SGHAT and FQNNGV. CDR3 residues: CASSLLPRRGRVVRDEQFF. CDR3 nucleotides: TGTGCCAGCAGCCTACTACCACGTCGCGGGAGAGTCGTTAGGGATGAGCAGTTCTTC.

This rearrangement joins TRBV5-4 to TRBJ2-3; maybe TRBD2 (5 bases). Deletions cut 3 bases from V and 0 bases from J, with 5 bases between. The CDR3 has 13 residues. Per the germline V gene, CDR1 is SGHNT and CDR2 is YYREEE (reference sequence). The CDR3 sequence: CASSWTSTDTQYF. The DNA of the CDR3 is TGTGCCAGCAGCTGGACTAGCACAGATACGCAGTATTTT.

The chain recombines TRBV6-5 with TRBJ1-1; 7 nucleotides align to TRBD1. The germline V gene encodes CDR1 MNHEY and CDR2 SVGAGI. The CDR3 length is 14 residues. V gave up 8 bases and J gave up 5 bases; unmatched junction bases: 11. DNA of the CDR3: TGTGCCAGCCGGTGGGGCAGGGGGTTTACTGAAGCTTTCTTT. It specifies CASRWGRGFTEAFF.

This chain uses TRBV12-5 with TRBJ2-3, with 8 bases matching TRBD2. With V trimmed by 6 bases and J by 4 bases, 6 bases remained unmatched. CDR1 and CDR2 (germline): LGHNT, FRNRAP. This CDR3 is 14 amino acids long. As DNA, the CDR3 is TGTGCTAGTGGCTCAGCGGGAGATCCAGATACGCAGTATTTT. Protein product: CASGSAGDPDTQYF.

As DNA, the CDR3 is TGTGCCGCCTGGGACACCGGGGAGCTGTTTTTT. It codes for CAAWDTGELFF. The chain employs TRBV30 and TRBJ2-2, with no clear D. This CDR3 is 11 amino acids long. CDR1 GTSNPN and CDR2 SVGIG come from the germline V gene (reference sequence). The ends were cut back, 8 bases at V and 3 bases at J, with 7 bases in the middle.

The chain combines TRBV6-1 with TRBJ2-7, with D uncertain. Germline V CDR1 and CDR2: MNHNS, SASEGT. V shed 0 bases and J shed 4 bases, with 7 bases lying between them. The CDR3 extends over 13 amino acids. The CDR3 nucleotides read TGTGCCAGCAGTGAAGCCCCATTATACGAGCAGTACTTC. Translated: CASSEAPLYEQYF.

This rearrangement joins TRBV7-2 to TRBJ2-2; 7 bases fit TRBD2. In germline, CDR1 is SGHTA, CDR2 FQGNSA. Unmatched junction bases numbered 5, after V lost 4 bases and J lost 0 bases. The CDR3 is 16 residues long. The CDR3 DNA is TGTGCCAGCAGCTATACTAGCGCCGCGAACACCGGGGAGCTGTTTTTT. Protein sequence: CASSYTSAANTGELFF.

The J gene is TRBJ2-3, the V gene TRBV9, with D possibly being TRBD2 (5 bases). V was shortened by 4 bases and J by 4 bases, with 16 bases between the two germline ends. Germline CDR1 and CDR2: SGDLS and YYNGEE. The CDR3 is 15 amino acids. CDR3 coding DNA: TGTGCCAGCAGCCTACTGGGGAGAATTTCAGATACGCAGTATTTT. It encodes CASSLLGRISDTQYF.

The rearrangement links TRBV19 to TRBJ2-7; D not resolved. Deletions cut 4 bases from V and 2 bases from J, with 12 bases between. The CDR3 consists of 14 residues. Per germline, CDR1 LNHDA and CDR2 SQIVND (reference sequence). The CDR3 protein is CASSTSLGAYEQYF. Written as DNA, the CDR3 is TGTGCCAGTAGTACGTCCCTGGGCGCCTACGAGCAGTACTTC.

CDR3 in amino acids: CASRSGQGYEQFF. In nucleotides, the CDR3 is TGTGCCAGTAGGTCGGGACAGGGCTATGAGCAGTTCTTC. The chain employs TRBV19 and TRBJ2-1; 9 positions match TRBD1. Losses at the gene ends were 6 bases for V and 8 bases for J; bases not matched to a gene: 5. The CDR3 is 13 residues long. Germline CDR1 is LNHDA and CDR2 is SQIVND (reference sequence).

The chain uses TRBV19 and TRBJ1-2, with D unclear. The CDR3 consists of 15 residues. Germline V gene data show CDR1 as LNHDA and CDR2 as SQIVND (reference sequence). V was trimmed by 4 bases and J by 0 bases, leaving 12 bases between them. The DNA for the CDR3 is TGTGCCAGTAGTAATGATGAAAAACCTAACTATGGCTACACCTTC. This gives the protein CASSNDEKPNYGYTF.

The chain has TRBV4-1 and TRBJ2-3; maybe TRBD2 (6 bases). Germline lookup yields CDR1 MGHRA and CDR2 YSYEKL. The CDR3 is 15 amino acids. V lost 1 base, J lost 2 bases, and 10 bases lay in between. CDR3: CASSQGSSDTDTQYF. DNA of the CDR3: TGCGCCAGCAGCCAAGGCTCTAGCGACACAGATACGCAGTATTTT.